The entry below describes one TCR beta chain. This record belongs to a study of shared clonotypes between healthy human individuals. The CDR3 is 14 amino acids. V was shortened by 5 bases and J by 4 bases, with 11 bases between the two germline ends. Germline V CDR1 and CDR2: SGHVS, FQNEAQ. Splitting the CD4+ cells yielded a CD45RA+ naive subset and a CD45RA-negative memory subset. Assay used: immunoSEQ multiplex PCR; TCRdb lists only in-frame clones, some missing. The sample holds about 2,500,000 clones; 90% to 95% are singletons and the top ten take over 0.12%. The rearrangement joins TRBV7-8 to TRBJ2-2; tentatively, D is TRBD1 or TRBD2 (5 bases each). This TCR was recovered from a man younger than 30 in good health. Material: naive CD4+ T cells sorted from blood. Subset: CD45RA+ positively selected. This chain's CDR3 is CASSHPGGTGELFF. CDR3 nucleotide sequence: TGTGCCAGCAGCCACCCTGGGGGCACCGGGGAGCTGTTTTTT.